What follows are 26 T cell receptor beta chains derived from one specimen sequenced in a study of blood T cell repertoires in COVID-19. The assay was immunoSEQ multiplex PCR, and TCRdb's table has in-frame clones only and misses some. The sample includes fewer than 200,000 clones, approximately 79% of them seen just once. Specimen: peripheral blood. The receptors derive from a woman aged 60-75 years with COVID-19, enrolled during active disease.

This sequence joins TRBV28 and TRBJ1-1, with D tentatively TRBD1 (5 bases). Trimming left V 8 bases short and J 7 bases short, with 17 bases between. The length of the CDR3 is 13 residues. CDR1 MDHEN and CDR2 SYDVKM come from the germline V gene. The CDR3 loop reads CASRQQGISEAFF. CDR3 nucleotide sequence: TGTGCCAGCCGACAGCAGGGAATAAGTGAAGCTTTCTTT.

The J gene is TRBJ2-1, the V gene TRBV7-3; tentatively, D is TRBD2 (8 bases). Germline CDR1 SGHTA, CDR2 FQGTGA. V dropped 5 bases and J dropped 9 bases, with 20 bases sitting between them. The CDR3 extends over 15 amino acids. This CDR3 is CASSATGSAGGEQFF. The CDR3 coding sequence is TGTGCCAGCAGCGCGACAGGGAGCGCGGGGGGTGAGCAGTTCTTC.

The chain combines TRBV25-1 with TRBJ1-6; D remains ambiguous. V was clipped by 3 bases and J by 10 bases, with 7 bases between them. This CDR3 region has 12 residues. The germline gives CDR1 MGHDK, CDR2 SYGVNS. The CDR3 region is CASSDGLSPLHF. CDR3 nucleotide sequence: TGTGCCAGCAGTGACGGTCTCTCACCCCTCCACTTT.

The chain carries TRBV5-1 and TRBJ1-1, with a weak D call TRBD1 (6 bases). Germline lookup yields CDR1 SGHRS and CDR2 YFSETQ. The CDR3 sequence is 14 residues long. Trimming took off 0 bases at V and 5 bases at J, with 11 bases between the two ends. The CDR3 coding sequence is TGCGCCAGCAGCTTGGCGGGGGGCAGGACTGAAGCTTTCTTT. Residues: CASSLAGGRTEAFF.

V gene TRBV21-1 combines with J gene TRBJ2-2; the D call of TRBD1 is as the table states it, not checked on the DNA. TRBV21-1 is reported as a pseudogene. This CDR3 spans 13 amino acids. The DNA of the CDR3 is TGTGCCTTCTGGCAGGGGGGCACCGGGGAGCTGTTTTTT. It codes for CAFWQGGTGELFF.

The chain has TRBV5-1 and TRBJ2-3; TRBD2 matches 7 bases. Germline CDR1 reads SGHRS; CDR2 reads YFSETQ. The CDR3 spans 15 residues. Trimming at V came to 0 bases and at J to 8 bases, leaving 9 bases not matched to a gene. The CDR3 DNA is TGCGCCAGCAGCTTGGTAGTGGCGGGGGAGCGTACGCAGTATTTT. Translated: CASSLVVAGERTQYF.

There are a few counts of this clone. The chain employs TRBV6-5 and TRBJ1-4; 9 nucleotides agree with TRBD1. Germline CDR1 reads MNHEY; CDR2 reads SVGAGI. This CDR3 comprises 15 residues. With 2 bases clipped from V and 4 bases from J, the junction kept 2 bases outside the gene matches. The CDR3 here is CASSYGTGINEKLFF. Here the CDR3 DNA reads TGTGCCAGCAGTTACGGGACAGGGATTAATGAAAAACTGTTTTTT.

The genes are TRBV2 and TRBJ1-1; 7 bases map to TRBD1. Looked up from germline, CDR1 is SNHLY and CDR2 is FYNNEI. The CDR3 is 13 residues long. The V gene end was trimmed by 10 bases and the J gene end by 1 base; junction bases not matched to a gene: 6. CDR3 in amino acids: CATAAGGNTEAFF. CDR3 DNA: TGTGCCACAGCTGCAGGGGGGAACACTGAAGCTTTCTTT.

V usage is TRBV27 and J usage is TRBJ2-7, with 7 positions matching TRBD1. The CDR3 loop spans 14 amino acids. The junction had 15 bases not matched to a gene; V was cut back by 9 bases and J by 7 bases. Per the germline V gene, CDR1 is MNHEY and CDR2 is SMNVEV (reference sequence). The CDR3 coding sequence is TGTGCCAGGGAAACACGGACAGGCCCGGGGGAGCAGTACGTC. It specifies CARETRTGPGEQYV.

V and J are TRBV7-3 and TRBJ2-3, with TRBD1 matching 8 bases. This CDR3 is 17 amino acids long. Germline assignment: CDR1 SGHTA and CDR2 FQGTGA. Trimming took 1 base from V and 4 from J; bases not matched to a gene: 10. CDR3 sequence reads: CASSLKGFRTGPDTQYF. The DNA for the CDR3 is TGTGCCAGCAGCTTAAAGGGGTTCCGGACAGGGCCAGATACGCAGTATTTT.

V is TRBV19 and J is TRBJ1-2; D perhaps matches TRBD1 (6 bases). Germline lookup yields CDR1 LNHDA and CDR2 SQIVND (reference sequence). This CDR3 is built from 13 residues. Trimming shortened V by 9 bases and J by 4 bases, and 15 bases separated the two germline ends. In nucleotides, the CDR3 is TGTGCCAGCTTCCACAGGGAACCCTATGGCTACACCTTC. It is translated as CASFHREPYGYTF.

A single count supports this clone. The CDR3 bases are TGTGCCAGCTGGTGGCTCTATGGCTACACCTTC. Its translation is CASWWLYGYTF. This chain joins TRBV28 and TRBJ1-2; D gene unclear. The germline V and J ends were trimmed by 8 bases and 4 bases, with 8 bases remaining between them. This CDR3 spans 11 amino acids. From germline, CDR1 is MDHEN and CDR2 SYDVKM.

The chain has TRBV6-5 and TRBJ2-7; 12 nucleotides line up with TRBD2. With 2 bases clipped from V and 6 bases from J, the junction kept 5 bases outside the gene matches. The CDR3 has 15 residues. Germline lookup yields CDR1 MNHEY and CDR2 SVGAGI. The CDR3 spells CASSYDVGLAGEQYV. The CDR3 DNA reads as TGTGCCAGCAGTTACGATGTGGGACTAGCGGGCGAGCAGTACGTC.

This chain connects TRBV10-3 to TRBJ1-6; a possible D gene is TRBD1 (5 bases). The V end was cut by 6 bases, the J end by 7 bases, with 10 bases between. CDR1 is ENHRY, CDR2 SYGVKD, per germline. This CDR3 is 13 amino acids long. DNA for the CDR3: TGTGCCATCAGCCAGGGAGGCAATTCACCCCTCCACTTT. This codes for CAISQGGNSPLHF.

J is TRBJ1-3 and V is TRBV3-1 (or the pseudogene TRBV3-2); D call uncertain. Trimming took off 3 bases at V and 2 bases at J, with 17 bases between the two ends. CDR3 length: 17 amino acids. CDR1 is LGHDT and CDR2 is YNNKEL in the germline V gene (reference sequence). CDR3 amino acids: CASSQLAGTLAGNTIYF. In DNA, the CDR3 is TGTGCCAGCAGCCAGCTGGCGGGAACCTTAGCTGGAAACACCATATATTTT.

V and J are TRBV7-9 and TRBJ1-2, with 8 bases identical to TRBD1. The CDR3 totals 15 residues. Germline CDR1 SEHNR, CDR2 FQNEAQ (reference sequence). Unmatched junction bases numbered 9, after V lost 5 bases and J lost 4 bases. For the CDR3, the DNA is TGTGCCAGCAGCACCCGGACAGGGAGAAGCTATGGCTACACCTTC. Translated, it gives CASSTRTGRSYGYTF.

V is TRBV10-3 and J is TRBJ2-6; D perhaps matches TRBD1 (5 bases). V was pared by 5 bases and J by 2 bases, with 10 bases between. This CDR3 region has 15 residues. CDR1 is ENHRY, CDR2 SYGVKD, per germline. CDR3 sequence (DNA): TGTGCCATCAGTAAAGGGGATGCTGGGGCCAACGTCCTGACTTTC. It yields the protein CAISKGDAGANVLTF.

By proportion, this clone is medium-sized (0.01 to 0.1%). J is TRBJ1-2 and V is TRBV10-3, with 8 positions matching TRBD1. The CDR3 sequence is 19 residues long. After removal of 0 bases from V and 2 bases from J, the junction contained 14 bases not matched to a gene. Germline CDR1 is ENHRY and CDR2 is SYGVKD. The CDR3 nucleotides read TGTGCCATCAGTGAGTCCCCACCCGCTCCGGGACAGGAAAACTATGGCTACACCTTC. Amino acid sequence: CAISESPPAPGQENYGYTF.

V and J are TRBV18 and TRBJ2-3; TRBD1 is a possible D gene (5 bases). Trimming left V 6 bases short and J 3 bases short, with 19 bases between. Germline assignment: CDR1 KGHSH and CDR2 LQKENI. The CDR3 contains 16 residues. The CDR3 DNA is TGTGCCAGCTCCACGGTGGGGCCCGTTGGGACAGATACGCAGTATTTT. This translates into CASSTVGPVGTDTQYF.

CDR3 region: CASSLDRADPPLHF. The CDR3 DNA is TGTGCCAGCAGCTTAGACAGGGCTGATCCACCCCTCCACTTT. The chain has TRBV7-9 and TRBJ1-6, with a possible D match to TRBD1 (6 bases). The CDR3 loop spans 14 amino acids. CDR1 and CDR2 (germline): SEHNR, FQNEAQ (reference sequence). V lost 1 base and J 11 bases, leaving 12 bases between the germline ends.

This CDR3 reads CATGAGGRGTDTQYF. CDR3 coding DNA: TGTGCCACCGGGGCAGGGGGCCGCGGCACAGATACGCAGTATTTT. The chain has TRBV24-1 and TRBJ2-3; TRBD1 aligns across 8 bases. Germline trimming cut 9 bases from V and 1 base from J; bases unmatched to any gene: 8. Germline V CDR1 and CDR2: KGHDR, SFDVKD. This CDR3 has 15 residues.

The V and J genes are TRBV27 and TRBJ2-3; D ambiguous. V was trimmed by 2 bases and J by 1 base, leaving 4 bases between them. The CDR3 extends over 13 amino acids. Germline assignment: CDR1 MNHEY and CDR2 SMNVEV (reference sequence). CDR3 nucleotides: TGTGCCAGCAGTTTAAAGCGCACAGATACGCAGTATTTT. It specifies CASSLKRTDTQYF.

This clone has just a few counts. The V call is TRBV6-2 or TRBV6-3, the J call TRBJ2-7, with D tentatively TRBD1 (7 bases). From germline, CDR1 is MNHEY and CDR2 SVGEGT. The CDR3 totals 13 residues. The germline V and J ends were trimmed by 5 bases and 1 base, with 9 bases remaining between them. Here the CDR3 reads CASSAGGSYEQYV. In DNA form, the CDR3 reads TGTGCCAGCAGTGCAGGGGGGTCCTACGAGCAGTACGTC.

The gene calls are TRBV4-1 and TRBJ2-1; 8 nucleotides agree with TRBD2. V was pared by 3 bases and J by 4 bases, with 14 bases of the junction left unmatched. The CDR3 runs 18 residues. CDR1 is MGHRA, CDR2 YSYEKL, per germline. CDR3 protein: CASSQVLLGAGEYNEQFF. The CDR3 bases are TGCGCCAGCAGCCAGGTCCTTCTAGGAGCGGGAGAGTACAATGAGCAGTTCTTC.

The J gene is TRBJ2-5, the V gene TRBV7-9; D unclear. Trimming took off 1 base at V and 5 bases at J, with 14 bases between the two ends. Germline assignment: CDR1 SEHNR and CDR2 FQNEAQ (reference sequence). The CDR3 extends over 15 amino acids. CDR3 amino acids: CASSLEVRDWETQYF. The CDR3 DNA follows: TGTGCCAGCAGCTTAGAAGTGAGAGATTGGGAGACCCAGTACTTC.

The chain recombines TRBV18 with TRBJ2-1; 15 bases match TRBD2. V was clipped by 1 base and J by 11 bases; unmatched bases: 6. Germline loops: CDR1 KGHSH, CDR2 LQKENI. This CDR3 contains 16 residues. CDR3 in amino acids: CASSPQPGLAGGQQFF. CDR3 nucleotide sequence: TGTGCCAGCTCACCACAGCCGGGACTAGCGGGAGGCCAGCAGTTCTTC.